The clone carrying this T cell receptor (beta chain) was found a few times. Its antigen is as yet unknown. These data come from a study of CD8+ T cells in alopecia areata. The overall study: Treated patients received oral tofacitinib, 5 to 10 mg twice daily. The study's findings and limits: Many expanded lesional clones persisted in scalp and blood during tofacitinib.

Treatment indicated: oral pan-JAK inhibitor, 5-10 mg twice daily. The authors extracted RNA and reverse transcribed it into cDNA as the sequencing template. Produced via immunoSEQ multiplex PCR; TCRdb's table is partial and in-frame only. This sample has 150,000 to 200,000 clones, with approximately 60% found just once. V gave up 3 bases and J gave up 15 bases, with 15 bases separating them. This CDR3 region has 12 residues. Germline lookup yields CDR1 MNHEY and CDR2 SMNVEV (reference sequence). The chain couples TRBV27 to TRBJ2-1; weak D call: TRBD1 (6 bases). This clonotype originated in a human donor with alopecia areata. The specimen comprised CD4+ T cells sorted from blood, sampled at week 4, from a patient treated with tofacitinib. The CDR3 reads CASSLEDSCGFF. CDR3 DNA: TGTGCCAGCAGTTTGGAGGACAGCTGTGGGTTCTTC.